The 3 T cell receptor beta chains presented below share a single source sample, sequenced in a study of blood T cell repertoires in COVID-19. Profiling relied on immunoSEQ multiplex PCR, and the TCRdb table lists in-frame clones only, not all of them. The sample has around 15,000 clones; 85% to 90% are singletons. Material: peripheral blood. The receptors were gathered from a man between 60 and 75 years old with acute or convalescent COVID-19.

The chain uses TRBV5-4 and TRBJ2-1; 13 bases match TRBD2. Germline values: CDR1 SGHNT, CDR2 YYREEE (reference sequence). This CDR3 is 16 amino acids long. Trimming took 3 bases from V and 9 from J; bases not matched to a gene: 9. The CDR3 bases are TGTGCCAGCAGCTCGGAGGGACTAGCGGGGACGGGTGAGCAGTTCTTC. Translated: CASSSEGLAGTGEQFF.

The CDR3 DNA reads as TGTGCCAGCAGTTTAGATCGGGGCACTGAAGCTTTCTTT. It translates to CASSLDRGTEAFF. The gene calls are TRBV12-3 or TRBV12-4 and TRBJ1-1; no clear D gene. The CDR3 is 13 residues long. V was trimmed by 1 base and J by 4 bases, leaving 7 bases between them.

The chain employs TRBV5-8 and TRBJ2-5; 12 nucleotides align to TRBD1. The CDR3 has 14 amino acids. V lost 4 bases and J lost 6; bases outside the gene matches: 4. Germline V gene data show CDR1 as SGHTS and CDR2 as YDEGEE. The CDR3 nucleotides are TGTGCCAGCAGCCGGGACAGGGGGCGGAAGACCCAGTACTTC. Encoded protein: CASSRDRGRKTQYF.